Listed below are T cell receptor beta chains from one sample, sequenced in a study of technical replicates of blood from several donors. Assay used: immunoSEQ multiplex PCR; TCRdb lists only in-frame clones, some missing. The sample holds more than 75,000 clones, about 86% seen once. The source material was PBMCs. The receptors were sampled from a human donor in good health. Some clones in this sample may be carry-over from other donors' samples. CDR3s include the opening cysteine and the closing phenylalanine or tryptophan. A D gene is named only where the DNA matches it firmly. Not all rows give a size; the values are once, few, many and, for expanded clones, a class.

clone size: few; J gene: TRBJ1-5; V gene: TRBV7-9; D gene: TRBD1; CDR3 protein: CASTTGGNQPQHF; CDR3 DNA: TGTGCCAGCACAACAGGGGGCAATCAGCCCCAGCATTTT
clone size: .; J gene: TRBJ2-1; V gene: TRBV18; D gene: TRBD1; CDR3 protein: CASSPRDRANEQFF; CDR3 DNA: TGTGCCAGCTCACCACGAGACAGGGCAAATGAGCAGTTCTTC
clone size: .; J gene: TRBJ2-3; V gene: TRBV2; D gene: TRBD2; CDR3 protein: CASSDGRLAGADTQYF; CDR3 DNA: TGTGCCAGCAGTGATGGCCGTCTAGCGGGAGCCGATACGCAGTATTTT
clone size: .; J gene: TRBJ2-7; V gene: TRBV6-5; D gene: TRBD1; CDR3 protein: CASSYDGTGDYEQYF; CDR3 DNA: TGTGCCAGCAGTTACGACGGGACAGGGGACTACGAGCAGTACTTC
clone size: once; J gene: TRBJ2-7; V gene: TRBV5-4; D gene: TRBD2; CDR3 protein: CASSLELAGGHEQYF; CDR3 DNA: TGTGCCAGCAGCTTGGAACTAGCGGGAGGACACGAGCAGTACTTC
clone size: .; J gene: TRBJ2-3; V gene: TRBV7-2; D gene: TRBD1; CDR3 protein: CASSPTGGIDTQYF; CDR3 DNA: TGTGCCAGCAGTCCGACAGGGGGCATAGATACGCAGTATTTT
clone size: .; J gene: TRBJ2-7; V gene: TRBV10-3; D gene: .; CDR3 protein: CAISVARGSSYEQYF; CDR3 DNA: TGTGCCATCAGTGTAGCTAGGGGGAGCTCCTACGAGCAGTACTTC
clone size: .; J gene: TRBJ1-2; V gene: TRBV4-1; D gene: TRBD1; CDR3 protein: CASSQTEAGGANYGYTF; CDR3 DNA: TGCGCCAGCAGCCAAACCGAGGCAGGGGGAGCTAACTATGGCTACACCTTC
clone size: few; J gene: TRBJ2-1; V gene: TRBV7-2; D gene: .; CDR3 protein: CASSLRQAYNEQFF; CDR3 DNA: TGTGCCAGCAGCTTAAGACAGGCGTACAACGAGCAGTTCTTC
clone size: .; J gene: TRBJ2-1; V gene: TRBV16; D gene: .; CDR3 protein: CASSRVYNEQFF; CDR3 DNA: TGTGCCAGCAGCCGCGTATACAATGAGCAGTTCTTC
clone size: .; J gene: TRBJ1-3; V gene: TRBV4-1; D gene: .; CDR3 protein: CASSLEPPGLGNTIYF; CDR3 DNA: TGCGCCAGCAGCCTCGAGCCACCAGGGTTGGGAAACACCATATATTTT
clone size: .; J gene: TRBJ2-7; V gene: TRBV6-5; D gene: TRBD2; CDR3 protein: CASAQTGTSDEQYF; CDR3 DNA: TGTGCCAGCGCGCAAACCGGGACTAGCGACGAGCAGTACTTC
clone size: .; J gene: TRBJ2-7; V gene: TRBV7-2; D gene: TRBD1; CDR3 protein: CASSLGDRPYEQYF; CDR3 DNA: TGTGCCAGCAGCCTGGGGGACAGACCCTACGAGCAGTACTTC
clone size: once; J gene: TRBJ1-1; V gene: TRBV6-1; D gene: .; CDR3 protein: CATYSTTGRNTEAFF; CDR3 DNA: TGTGCCACCTATAGCACTACAGGGCGGAACACTGAAGCTTTCTTT
clone size: .; J gene: TRBJ2-1; V gene: TRBV10-3; D gene: TRBD1; CDR3 protein: CAIRGTGGREQFF; CDR3 DNA: TGTGCCATCAGGGGGACAGGGGGACGCGAGCAGTTCTTC
clone size: .; J gene: TRBJ2-1; V gene: TRBV11-2; D gene: TRBD2; CDR3 protein: CASSQSPVLADKQFF; CDR3 DNA: TGTGCCAGCAGCCAATCCCCCGTACTAGCGGACAAGCAGTTCTTC
clone size: .; J gene: TRBJ2-7; V gene: TRBV19; D gene: .; CDR3 protein: CASSRGQFYEQYF; CDR3 DNA: TGTGCCAGTAGTAGAGGCCAGTTCTACGAGCAGTACTTC
clone size: .; J gene: TRBJ1-4; V gene: TRBV5-1; D gene: .; CDR3 protein: CASTSDISNEKLFF; CDR3 DNA: TGCGCCAGCACCTCGGACATATCTAATGAAAAACTGTTTTTT
clone size: .; J gene: TRBJ1-6; V gene: TRBV19; D gene: .; CDR3 protein: CASTPEGQYNSPLHF; CDR3 DNA: TGTGCCAGTACCCCCGAGGGACAATATAATTCACCCCTCCACTTT
clone size: .; J gene: TRBJ2-3; V gene: TRBV5-5; D gene: .; CDR3 protein: CASSFRGSDTQYF; CDR3 DNA: TGTGCCAGCAGCTTTCGGGGGTCAGATACGCAGTATTTT
clone size: .; J gene: TRBJ2-5; V gene: TRBV5-1; D gene: .; CDR3 protein: CASSFYGGQETQYF; CDR3 DNA: TGCGCCAGCAGCTTTTACGGGGGACAAGAGACCCAGTACTTC
clone size: .; J gene: TRBJ1-5; V gene: TRBV18; D gene: .; CDR3 protein: CASSSLDGNQPQHF; CDR3 DNA: TGTGCCAGCTCATCCCTAGACGGAAATCAGCCCCAGCATTTT
clone size: .; J gene: TRBJ1-3; V gene: TRBV19; D gene: .; CDR3 protein: CATSPAGGNTIYF; CDR3 DNA: TGTGCCACTTCTCCCGCAGGAGGAAACACCATATATTTT
clone size: .; J gene: TRBJ2-3; V gene: TRBV4-2; D gene: TRBD2; CDR3 protein: CASSGLANTDTQYF; CDR3 DNA: TGTGCCAGCAGCGGACTAGCGAACACAGATACGCAGTATTTT
clone size: .; J gene: TRBJ1-5; V gene: TRBV5-1; D gene: TRBD1; CDR3 protein: CASSMGQGNQPQHF; CDR3 DNA: TGCGCCAGCAGCATGGGACAGGGCAATCAGCCCCAGCATTTT
clone size: .; J gene: TRBJ1-5; V gene: TRBV19; D gene: TRBD1; CDR3 protein: CASRTPTTGGFQPQHF; CDR3 DNA: TGTGCCAGTAGGACACCAACGACAGGGGGATTTCAGCCCCAGCATTTT
clone size: few; J gene: TRBJ1-4; V gene: TRBV5-4; D gene: .; CDR3 protein: CASSLTATNEKLFF; CDR3 DNA: TGTGCCAGCAGCTTGACTGCAACTAATGAAAAACTGTTTTTT
clone size: .; J gene: TRBJ2-7; V gene: TRBV5-5; D gene: .; CDR3 protein: CASSLKQGGGEQYF; CDR3 DNA: TGTGCCAGCAGCTTGAAACAGGGCGGTGGGGAGCAGTACTTC
clone size: .; J gene: TRBJ2-1; V gene: TRBV18; D gene: TRBD2; CDR3 protein: CASSPSTSGLYNEQFF; CDR3 DNA: TGTGCCAGCTCACCGTCGACTAGCGGCCTCTACAATGAGCAGTTCTTC
clone size: .; J gene: TRBJ1-6; V gene: TRBV6-5; D gene: TRBD1; CDR3 protein: CASMVGTGGIPLHF; CDR3 DNA: TGTGCCAGCATGGTGGGGACAGGGGGAATCCCCCTCCACTTT
clone size: .; J gene: TRBJ1-5; V gene: TRBV5-5; D gene: .; CDR3 protein: CASSPGFSSNQPQHF; CDR3 DNA: TGTGCCAGCAGCCCGGGATTTTCGAGCAATCAGCCCCAGCATTTT
clone size: .; J gene: TRBJ1-5; V gene: TRBV6-5; D gene: TRBD1; CDR3 protein: CAIGQGGQPQHF; CDR3 DNA: TGTGCCATAGGACAGGGGGGTCAGCCCCAGCATTTT
clone size: .; J gene: TRBJ1-5; V gene: TRBV19; D gene: TRBD1; CDR3 protein: CASSITSGTGIGSNQPQHF; CDR3 DNA: TGTGCCAGTAGTATTACGTCTGGGACAGGAATCGGGAGCAATCAGCCCCAGCATTTT
clone size: .; J gene: TRBJ2-1; V gene: TRBV7-2; D gene: TRBD2; CDR3 protein: CASSPTSGLVNEQFF; CDR3 DNA: TGTGCCAGCAGCCCGACTAGCGGGCTCGTCAATGAGCAGTTCTTC
clone size: .; J gene: TRBJ1-4; V gene: TRBV2; D gene: TRBD1; CDR3 protein: CASSKQGRTNEKLFF; CDR3 DNA: TGTGCCAGCAGCAAACAGGGGCGAACTAATGAAAAACTGTTTTTT
clone size: .; J gene: TRBJ2-3; V gene: TRBV5-6; D gene: TRBD1; CDR3 protein: CASSKPPGQGTDTQYF; CDR3 DNA: TGTGCCAGCAGCAAACCCCCGGGACAGGGCACAGATACGCAGTATTTT
clone size: .; J gene: TRBJ2-7; V gene: TRBV7-9; D gene: TRBD1; CDR3 protein: CASSHPGQGYEQYF; CDR3 DNA: TGTGCCAGCAGTCACCCGGGACAGGGCTACGAGCAGTACTTC
clone size: .; J gene: TRBJ2-3; V gene: TRBV4-3; D gene: .; CDR3 protein: CASSQAQGGDRTDTQYF; CDR3 DNA: TGCGCCAGCAGCCAAGCACAGGGTGGGGACCGCACAGATACGCAGTATTTT
clone size: .; J gene: TRBJ1-1; V gene: TRBV7-9; D gene: .; CDR3 protein: CASSLMIQGQEAFF; CDR3 DNA: TGTGCCAGCAGCTTAATGATCCAGGGCCAAGAAGCTTTCTTT
clone size: .; J gene: TRBJ1-2; V gene: TRBV5-6; D gene: TRBD1; CDR3 protein: CASSSSGAGGAYGYTF; CDR3 DNA: TGTGCCAGCAGCTCCTCGGGGGCAGGGGGCGCCTATGGCTACACCTTC
clone size: once; J gene: TRBJ2-5; V gene: TRBV4-2; D gene: .; CDR3 protein: CASSQGSGARFGETQYF; CDR3 DNA: TGTGCCAGCAGCCAAGGTTCGGGAGCGCGTTTTGGAGAGACCCAGTACTTC
clone size: .; J gene: TRBJ1-3; V gene: TRBV6-1; D gene: .; CDR3 protein: CASSKARVSGNTIYF; CDR3 DNA: TGTGCCAGCAGTAAAGCCAGGGTGTCAGGAAACACCATATATTTT
clone size: once; J gene: TRBJ2-7; V gene: TRBV4-3; D gene: .; CDR3 protein: CASSQTSGNPYEQYF; CDR3 DNA: TGCGCCAGCAGCCAAACTTCGGGGAACCCCTACGAGCAGTACTTC
clone size: .; J gene: TRBJ2-5; V gene: TRBV7-9; D gene: .; CDR3 protein: CASSAPGVWETQYF; CDR3 DNA: TGTGCCAGCAGCGCCCCGGGGGTCTGGGAGACCCAGTACTTC
clone size: .; J gene: TRBJ1-4; V gene: TRBV2; D gene: TRBD1; CDR3 protein: CASRQDRGLHVTNF; CDR3 DNA: TGTGCCAGCAGGCAGGACAGGGGGCTGCATGTGACGAATTTT
clone size: few; J gene: TRBJ1-2; V gene: TRBV2; D gene: TRBD1; CDR3 protein: CASSDDREGYTF; CDR3 DNA: TGTGCCAGCAGTGACGACAGGGAGGGCTACACCTTC
clone size: .; J gene: TRBJ1-6; V gene: TRBV4-2; D gene: .; CDR3 protein: CASSQGQSNSPLHF; CDR3 DNA: TGTGCCAGCAGCCAAGGACAGTCTAATTCACCCCTCCACTTT
clone size: .; J gene: TRBJ1-1; V gene: TRBV29-1; D gene: TRBD1; CDR3 protein: CSVEEDLTGANTEAFF; CDR3 DNA: TGCAGCGTTGAAGAAGACCTGACAGGGGCGAACACTGAAGCTTTCTTT
clone size: .; J gene: TRBJ2-2; V gene: TRBV7-9; D gene: TRBD1; CDR3 protein: CASSSTFRGRLSTGELFF; CDR3 DNA: TGTGCCAGCAGCTCAACTTTCAGGGGGCGCCTTTCTACCGGGGAGCTGTTTTTT
clone size: .; J gene: TRBJ1-1; V gene: TRBV19; D gene: .; CDR3 protein: CASSRQGWTEAFF; CDR3 DNA: TGTGCCAGTAGTCGGCAGGGATGGACTGAAGCTTTCTTT
clone size: .; J gene: TRBJ2-7; V gene: TRBV7-9; D gene: TRBD1; CDR3 protein: CASSFTGGSYEQYF; CDR3 DNA: TGTGCCAGCAGCTTCACAGGGGGCTCCTACGAGCAGTACTTC